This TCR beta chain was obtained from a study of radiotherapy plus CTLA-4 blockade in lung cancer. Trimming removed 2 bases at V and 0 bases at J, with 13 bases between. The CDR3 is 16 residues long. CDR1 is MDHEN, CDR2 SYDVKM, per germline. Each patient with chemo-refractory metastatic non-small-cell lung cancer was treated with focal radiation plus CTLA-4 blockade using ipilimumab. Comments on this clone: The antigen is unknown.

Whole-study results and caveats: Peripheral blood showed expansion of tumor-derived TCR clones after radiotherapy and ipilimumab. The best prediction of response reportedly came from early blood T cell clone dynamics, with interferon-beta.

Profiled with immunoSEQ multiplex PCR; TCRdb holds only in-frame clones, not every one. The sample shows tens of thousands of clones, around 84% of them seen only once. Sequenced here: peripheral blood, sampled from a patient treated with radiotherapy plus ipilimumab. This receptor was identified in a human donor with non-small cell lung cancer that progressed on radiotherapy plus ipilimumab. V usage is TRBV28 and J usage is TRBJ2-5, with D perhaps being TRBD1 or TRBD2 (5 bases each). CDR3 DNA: TGTGCCAGCAGTTTAATCGGGACGAAGTACCAAGAGACCCAGTACTTC. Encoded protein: CASSLIGTKYQETQYF.